The 3 T cell receptor beta chains listed next were all sequenced from one sample in a study of TIL therapy for anti-PD-1-resistant metastatic lung cancer. Specified time point: pre-treatment sample, taken before nivolumab and TIL therapy. The tumor samples were excised metastases, mostly pleural nodules or supraclavicular lymph nodes. This was the immunoSEQ v3 assay. The method was immunoSEQ multiplex PCR; TCRdb's version includes in-frame clones alone and lacks a portion of them. Of about 26,000 clones listed, approximately 72% are singletons. The sample in question was tumor tissue, obtained at baseline. Receptor source: a person between 25 and 80 years old with non-small cell lung cancer.

The chain couples TRBV7-9 to TRBJ2-3; D is tentatively TRBD1 or TRBD2 (6 bases each). This CDR3 region has 17 residues. The germline CDR1 and CDR2 sequences are SEHNR and FQNEAQ (reference sequence). The V and J ends lost 4 bases and 4 bases respectively, with 21 bases between them. The CDR3 nucleotides read TGTGCCAGCAGCTGGGACCTTTTTGCAGGGGAGGCAGATACGCAGTATTTT. As protein: CASSWDLFAGEADTQYF.

The V call is TRBV5-1, the J call TRBJ2-5; no definite D call. V was pared by 0 bases and J by 2 bases, with 11 bases between. CDR3 length: 15 amino acids. Germline assignment: CDR1 SGHRS and CDR2 YFSETQ. In DNA, the CDR3 is TGCGCCAGCAGCTTGGAGACACCTCCACAAGAGACCCAGTACTTC. It codes for CASSLETPPQETQYF.

This chain links TRBV7-9 with TRBJ2-3; the D gene is possibly TRBD2 (6 bases). CDR1 is SEHNR and CDR2 is FQNEAQ in the germline V gene (reference sequence). The CDR3 is 16 residues long. Trimming removed 5 bases at V and 2 bases at J, with 17 bases between. CDR3 coding DNA: TGTGCCAGCAGCCCTCGGACTACAGGACCCACAGATACGCAGTATTTT. This gives the protein CASSPRTTGPTDTQYF.